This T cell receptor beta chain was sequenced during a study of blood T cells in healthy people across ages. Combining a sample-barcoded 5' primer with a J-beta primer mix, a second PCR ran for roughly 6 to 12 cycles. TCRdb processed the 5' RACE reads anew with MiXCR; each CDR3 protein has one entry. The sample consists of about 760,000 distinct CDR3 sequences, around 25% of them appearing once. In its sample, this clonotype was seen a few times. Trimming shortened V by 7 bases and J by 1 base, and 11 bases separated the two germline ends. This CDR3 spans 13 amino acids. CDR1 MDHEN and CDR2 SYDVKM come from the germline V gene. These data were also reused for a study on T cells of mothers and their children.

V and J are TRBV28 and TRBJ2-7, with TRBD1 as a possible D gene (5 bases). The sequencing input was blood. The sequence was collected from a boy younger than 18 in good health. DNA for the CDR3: TGTGCCAGCACCTGGGGCGGATCCTACGAGCAGTACTTC. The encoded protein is CASTWGGSYEQYF.